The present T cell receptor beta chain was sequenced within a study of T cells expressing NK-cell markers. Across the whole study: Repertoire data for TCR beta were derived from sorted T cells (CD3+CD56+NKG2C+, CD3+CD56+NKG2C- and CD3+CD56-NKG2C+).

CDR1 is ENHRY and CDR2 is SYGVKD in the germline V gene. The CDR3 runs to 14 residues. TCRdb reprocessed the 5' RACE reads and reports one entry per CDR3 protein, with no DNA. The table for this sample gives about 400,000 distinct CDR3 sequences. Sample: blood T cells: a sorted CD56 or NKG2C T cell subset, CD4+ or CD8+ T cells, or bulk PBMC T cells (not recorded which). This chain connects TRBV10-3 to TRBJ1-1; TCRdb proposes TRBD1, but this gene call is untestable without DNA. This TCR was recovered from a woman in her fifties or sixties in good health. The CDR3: CAISDDGQPIEAFF.